The source of this T cell receptor beta chain is a study of graft-versus-host responses after intestinal transplantation. Overall study context: Anti-thymocyte globulin induction, then tacrolimus and steroids for about 3 years, went to all recipients. Overall study findings and caveats: Across patients carrying graft-donor T cell macrochimerism, allografts held high graft-versus-host to host-versus-graft clonal ratios. GvH clones turned up in recipient marrow; some had shown up first in ileum or blood.

Regarding this clone: Its antigen is not identified.

V lost 5 bases to trimming and J lost 6 bases, with 11 bases between them. This CDR3 spans 12 amino acids. Germline V gives CDR1 SGHRS, CDR2 YFSETQ. Sequenced by immunoSEQ multiplex PCR; TCRdb stores in-frame clones only, minus some. The data contain 85,000 to 90,000 clones, 90% of them seen just once; the ten biggest clones take up over 0.1%. This specimen was unstimulated CD4+ T cells sorted from spleen or lymph node cells, taken before intestinal transplant. This rearrangement joins TRBV5-1 to TRBJ1-1; perhaps TRBD1 as D (5 bases). The sequence was collected from a human donor who received an intestinal transplant. CDR3 sequence: CASSRGSAEAFF. Written as DNA, the CDR3 is TGCGCCAGCAGTCGGGGGTCCGCTGAAGCTTTCTTT.